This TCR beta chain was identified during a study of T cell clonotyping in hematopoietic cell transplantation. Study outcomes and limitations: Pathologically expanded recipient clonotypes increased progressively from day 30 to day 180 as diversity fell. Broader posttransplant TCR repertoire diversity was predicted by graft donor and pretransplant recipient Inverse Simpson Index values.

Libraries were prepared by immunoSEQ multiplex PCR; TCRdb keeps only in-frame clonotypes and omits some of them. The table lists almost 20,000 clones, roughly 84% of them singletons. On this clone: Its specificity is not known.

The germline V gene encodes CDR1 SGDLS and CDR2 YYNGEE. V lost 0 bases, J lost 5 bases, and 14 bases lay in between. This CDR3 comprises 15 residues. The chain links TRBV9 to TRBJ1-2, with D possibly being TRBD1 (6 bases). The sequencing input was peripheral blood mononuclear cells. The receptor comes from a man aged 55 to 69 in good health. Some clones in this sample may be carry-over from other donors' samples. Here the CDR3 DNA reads TGTGCCAGCAGCGTAGCTGGGACACAACATTATGGCTACACCTTC. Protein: CASSVAGTQHYGYTF.